This T cell receptor beta chain came from a study of blood T cell repertoires in COVID-19. Per the original data handling: How many nucleated cells were present was estimated from reference gene primer amplification. Profiling relied on immunoSEQ multiplex PCR, and the TCRdb table lists in-frame clones only, not all of them. The V and J calls and clone size are taken from that table; D and trimming were inferred from the DNA. The table includes around 200,000 clones, 80% to 90% detected once. Germline V lookup: CDR1 SNHLY, CDR2 FYNNEI. V lost 4 bases, J lost 2 bases, and 3 bases stayed unmatched. This CDR3 is built from 17 residues.

The rearrangement joins TRBV2 to TRBJ2-6; TRBD1 matches 12 bases. The sequenced sample was peripheral blood. This TCR was sampled from a human donor with active or convalescent COVID-19. The donor label of this sample is uncertain. CDR3: CASSAGTGGAGANVLTF. CDR3 in DNA: TGTGCCAGCAGTGCGGGGACAGGGGGCGCTGGGGCCAACGTCCTGACTTTC.